The source of this TCR beta chain is a study of blood T cell repertoires in COVID-19. The overall study: The United States, Italy and Spain provided the acute and convalescent COVID-19 samples. PBMCs, B-cell-depleted T cells, or T cells were the source of the cDNA or gDNA that made up the material.

Symptom resolution, clearance, or two negative PCRs marked donors in Cohort 3 as recovered. This CDR3 is built from 13 residues. CDR1 and CDR2 (germline): MDHEN, SYDVKM. With 4 bases removed from V and 7 bases from J, the gap between germline ends came to 10 bases. Per the study methods: Reference gene primers were amplified, and this amplification served to estimate nucleated cell counts. The method was immunoSEQ multiplex PCR; TCRdb's version includes in-frame clones alone and lacks a portion of them. The V and J calls and clone size come from that table; D and trimming were worked out from the DNA. This sample carries some 300,000 clones, approximately 90% of them seen once, and the ten largest clones take roughly a tenth.

This rearrangement joins TRBV28 to TRBJ1-4, with a weak D call TRBD1 (5 bases). The specimen was PBMCs or T cells enriched from blood (not recorded which). The TCR sequence derives from a woman between 40 and 50 years old who had recovered from COVID-19. This chain's CDR3 is CASSSPDTEKLFF. In DNA, the CDR3 is TGTGCCAGCAGTTCCCCGGACACTGAAAAACTGTTTTTT.